This T cell receptor beta chain was documented in a study of vaccination effects on CD4 cells after COVID-19. Whole-study context: Using viral peptide pools, the ViraFEST assay grew out antigen-specific CD4+ T cells prior to sequencing.

The table lists this clone with a few counts. Its specificity is not known. Sequencing used immunoSEQ multiplex PCR; TCRdb keeps in-frame clones, though not all of them. The sample has fewer than 85,000 clones, around two thirds seen once. The V gene's germline CDR1 is KGHDR and CDR2 SFDVKD. The CDR3 is made up of 17 amino acids. The V end lost 4 bases, the J end lost 0 bases, and 15 bases lay between the germline ends. Following culture for 9 to 11 days, CD4+ T cells were isolated. As their vaccination, participants received two doses of either BNT162b2 or mRNA-1273. The sequence came from a human donor who received a COVID-19 vaccine. Source: CD4+ T cells from PBMCs cultured without peptide, taken after COVID-19 vaccination. The chain uses TRBV24-1 and TRBJ1-5, with D possibly being TRBD1 (5 bases). The CDR3 region has the DNA TGTGCCACCAGTGACCAGAAGACAGAGTTTAGCAATCAGCCCCAGCATTTT. Translating gives CATSDQKTEFSNQPQHF.